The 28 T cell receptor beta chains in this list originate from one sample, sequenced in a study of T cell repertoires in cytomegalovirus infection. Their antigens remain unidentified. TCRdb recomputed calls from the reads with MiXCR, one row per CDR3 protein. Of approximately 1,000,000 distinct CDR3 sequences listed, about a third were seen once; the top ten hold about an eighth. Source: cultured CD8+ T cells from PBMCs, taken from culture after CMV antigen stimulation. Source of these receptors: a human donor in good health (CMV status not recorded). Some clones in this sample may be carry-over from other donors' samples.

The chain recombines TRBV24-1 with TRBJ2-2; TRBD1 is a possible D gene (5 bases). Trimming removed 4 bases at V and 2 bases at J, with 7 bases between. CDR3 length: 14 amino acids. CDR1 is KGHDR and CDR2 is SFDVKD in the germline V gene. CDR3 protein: CATSDRANTGELFF. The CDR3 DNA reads TGTGCCACCAGTGACAGGGCAAACACCGGGGAGCTGTTTTTT.

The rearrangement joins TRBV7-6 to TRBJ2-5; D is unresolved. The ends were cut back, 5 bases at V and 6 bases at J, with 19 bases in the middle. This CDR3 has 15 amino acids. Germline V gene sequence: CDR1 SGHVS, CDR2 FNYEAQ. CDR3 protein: CASSQELDRVKTQYF. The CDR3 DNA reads TGTGCCAGCAGCCAGGAACTCGACCGGGTGAAGACCCAGTACTTC.

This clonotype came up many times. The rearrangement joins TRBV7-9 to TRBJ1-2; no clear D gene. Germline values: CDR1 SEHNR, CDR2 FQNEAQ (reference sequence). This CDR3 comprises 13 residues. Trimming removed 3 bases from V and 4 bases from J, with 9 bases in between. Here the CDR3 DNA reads TGTGCCAGCAGCTTGGCGGGTCGCTATGGCTACACCTTC. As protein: CASSLAGRYGYTF.

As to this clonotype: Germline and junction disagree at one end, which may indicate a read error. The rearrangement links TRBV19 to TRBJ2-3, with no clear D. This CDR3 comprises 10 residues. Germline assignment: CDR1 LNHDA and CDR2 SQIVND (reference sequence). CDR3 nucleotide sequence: TGTGTCAGTATGTCAGATACGCAGTATTTT. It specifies CVSMSDTQYF.

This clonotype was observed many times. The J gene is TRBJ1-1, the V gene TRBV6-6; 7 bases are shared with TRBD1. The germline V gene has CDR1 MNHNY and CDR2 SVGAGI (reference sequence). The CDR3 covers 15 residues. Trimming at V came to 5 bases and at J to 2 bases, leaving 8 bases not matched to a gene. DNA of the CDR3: TGTGCCAGCAGTGCAGGGGGACTACCTAACACTGAAGCTTTCTTT. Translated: CASSAGGLPNTEAFF.

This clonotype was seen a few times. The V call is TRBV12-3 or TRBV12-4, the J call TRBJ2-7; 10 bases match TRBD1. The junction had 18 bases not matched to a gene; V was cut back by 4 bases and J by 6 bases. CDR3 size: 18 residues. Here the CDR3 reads CASSSHSIRPGQGFEQYF. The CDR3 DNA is TGTGCCAGCAGTTCACATTCCATTCGTCCGGGACAGGGGTTCGAGCAGTACTTC.

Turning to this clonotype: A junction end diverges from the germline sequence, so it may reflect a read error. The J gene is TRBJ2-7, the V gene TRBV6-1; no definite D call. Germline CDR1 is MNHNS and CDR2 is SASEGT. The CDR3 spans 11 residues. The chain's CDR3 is CASIESYEQYF. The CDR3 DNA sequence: TGTGCCAGCATTGAATCCTACGAGCAGTACTTC.

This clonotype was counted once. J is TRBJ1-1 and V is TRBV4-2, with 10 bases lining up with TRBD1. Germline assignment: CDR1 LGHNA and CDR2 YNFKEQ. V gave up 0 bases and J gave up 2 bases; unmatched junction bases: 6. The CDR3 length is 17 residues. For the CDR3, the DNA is TGTGCCAGCAGCCAAGACAGACAGGGGGCCATAAACACTGAAGCTTTCTTT. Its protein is CASSQDRQGAINTEAFF.

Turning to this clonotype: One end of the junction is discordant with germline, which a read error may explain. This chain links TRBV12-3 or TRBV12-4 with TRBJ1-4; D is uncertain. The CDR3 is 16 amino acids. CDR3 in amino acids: CVSSRDPLTNNEKLFF. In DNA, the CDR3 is TGTGTCAGCAGTCGGGATCCGTTGACAAATAATGAAAAACTGTTTTTT.

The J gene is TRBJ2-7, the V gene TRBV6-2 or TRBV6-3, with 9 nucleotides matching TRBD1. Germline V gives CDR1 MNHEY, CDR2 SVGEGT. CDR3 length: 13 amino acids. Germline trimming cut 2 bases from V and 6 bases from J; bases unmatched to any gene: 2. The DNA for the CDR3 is TGTGCCAGCAGTTACGGACAGGGGTTCGAGCAGTACGTC. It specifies CASSYGQGFEQYV.

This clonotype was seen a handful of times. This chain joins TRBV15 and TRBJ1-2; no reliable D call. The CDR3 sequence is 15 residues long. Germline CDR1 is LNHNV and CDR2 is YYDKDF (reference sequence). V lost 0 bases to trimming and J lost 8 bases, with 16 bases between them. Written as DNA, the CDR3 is TGTGCCACCAGCAGAGATAAATCGTCCGCCGGGGGCTACACCTTC. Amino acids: CATSRDKSSAGGYTF.

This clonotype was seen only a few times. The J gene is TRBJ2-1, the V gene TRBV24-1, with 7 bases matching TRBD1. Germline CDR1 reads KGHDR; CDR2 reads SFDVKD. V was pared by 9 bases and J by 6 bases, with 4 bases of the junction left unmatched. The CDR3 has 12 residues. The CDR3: CATGTVLNEQFF. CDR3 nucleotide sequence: TGTGCCACCGGGACAGTACTCAATGAGCAGTTCTTC.

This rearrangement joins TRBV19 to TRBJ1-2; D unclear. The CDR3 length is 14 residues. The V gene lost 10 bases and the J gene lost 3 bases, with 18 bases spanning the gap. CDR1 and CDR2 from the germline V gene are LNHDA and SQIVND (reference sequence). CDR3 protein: CATDGGSGHYGYTF. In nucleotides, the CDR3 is TGTGCCACCGACGGAGGGAGCGGGCACTATGGCTACACCTTC. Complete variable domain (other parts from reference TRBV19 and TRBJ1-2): DGGITQSPKYLFRKEGQNVTLSCEQNLNHDAMYWYRQDPGQGLRLIYYSQIVNDFQKGDIAEGYSVSREKKESFPLTVTSAQKNPTAFYLCATDGGSGHYGYTFGSGTRLTVV.

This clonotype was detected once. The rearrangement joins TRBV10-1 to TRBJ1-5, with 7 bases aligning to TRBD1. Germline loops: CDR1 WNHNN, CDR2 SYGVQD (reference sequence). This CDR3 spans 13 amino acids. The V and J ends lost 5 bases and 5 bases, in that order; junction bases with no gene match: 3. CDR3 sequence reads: CASSHRGDQPQHF. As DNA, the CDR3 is TGCGCCAGCAGTCACAGGGGTGATCAGCCCCAGCATTTT.

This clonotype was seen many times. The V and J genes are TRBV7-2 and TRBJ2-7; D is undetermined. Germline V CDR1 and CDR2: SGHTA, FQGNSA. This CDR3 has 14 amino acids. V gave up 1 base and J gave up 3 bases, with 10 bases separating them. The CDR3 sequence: CASSLDTYYYEQYV. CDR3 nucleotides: TGTGCCAGCAGCTTAGACACCTACTACTACGAGCAGTACGTC.

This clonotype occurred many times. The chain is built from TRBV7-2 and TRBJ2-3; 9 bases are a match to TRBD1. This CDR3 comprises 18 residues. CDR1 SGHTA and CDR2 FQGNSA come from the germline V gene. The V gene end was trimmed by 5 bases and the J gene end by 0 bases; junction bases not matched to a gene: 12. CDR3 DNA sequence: TGTGCCAGCAGCACCTGGACAGGGGCCTTTCAAAGCACAGATACGCAGTATTTT. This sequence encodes CASSTWTGAFQSTDTQYF.

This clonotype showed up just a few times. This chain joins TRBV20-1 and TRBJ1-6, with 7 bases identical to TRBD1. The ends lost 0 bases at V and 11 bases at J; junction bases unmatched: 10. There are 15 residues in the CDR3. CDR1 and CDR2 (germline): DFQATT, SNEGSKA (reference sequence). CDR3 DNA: TGCAGTGCTAGAGATACCGGACAGGTCTCGGCACCCCTCCACTTT. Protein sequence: CSARDTGQVSAPLHF.

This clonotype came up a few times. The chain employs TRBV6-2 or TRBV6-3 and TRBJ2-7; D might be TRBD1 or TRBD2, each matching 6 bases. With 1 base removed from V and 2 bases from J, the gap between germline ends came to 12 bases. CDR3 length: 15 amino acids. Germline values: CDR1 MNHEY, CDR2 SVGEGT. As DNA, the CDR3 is TGTGCCAGCAGTTACTTACACAGGGAGGCCTACGAGCAGTACGTC. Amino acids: CASSYLHREAYEQYV.

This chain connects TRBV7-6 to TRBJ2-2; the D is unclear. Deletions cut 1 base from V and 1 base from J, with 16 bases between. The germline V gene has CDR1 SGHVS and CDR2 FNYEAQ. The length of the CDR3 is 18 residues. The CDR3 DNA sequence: TGTGCCAGCAGCTTAGGAACTCAGGCTAGAGGGAACACCGGGGAGCTGTTTTTT. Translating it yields CASSLGTQARGNTGELFF.

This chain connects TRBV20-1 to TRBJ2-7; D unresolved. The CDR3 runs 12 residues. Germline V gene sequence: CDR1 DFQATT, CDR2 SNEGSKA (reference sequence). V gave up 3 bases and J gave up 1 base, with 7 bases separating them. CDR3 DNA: TGCAGTGCTAGTTACGGATCCTACGAGCAGTACTTC. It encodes CSASYGSYEQYF.

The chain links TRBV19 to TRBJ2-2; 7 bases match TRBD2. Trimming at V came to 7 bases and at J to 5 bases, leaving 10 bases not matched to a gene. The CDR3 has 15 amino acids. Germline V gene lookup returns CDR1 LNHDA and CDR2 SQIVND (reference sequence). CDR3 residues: CASTQIPAGTGELFF. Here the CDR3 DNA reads TGTGCCAGTACCCAGATCCCAGCGGGGACCGGGGAGCTGTTTTTT. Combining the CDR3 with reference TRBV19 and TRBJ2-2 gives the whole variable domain DGGITQSPKYLFRKEGQNVTLSCEQNLNHDAMYWYRQDPGQGLRLIYYSQIVNDFQKGDIAEGYSVSREKKESFPLTVTSAQKNPTAFYLCASTQIPAGTGELFFGEGSRLTVL.

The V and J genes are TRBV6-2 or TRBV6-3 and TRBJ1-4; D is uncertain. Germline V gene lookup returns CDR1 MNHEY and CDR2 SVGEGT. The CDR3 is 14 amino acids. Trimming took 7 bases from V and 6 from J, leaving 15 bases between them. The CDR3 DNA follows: TGTGCCAGCACCCAGGACGGATACTATGAAAAACTGTTTTTT. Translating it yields CASTQDGYYEKLFF.

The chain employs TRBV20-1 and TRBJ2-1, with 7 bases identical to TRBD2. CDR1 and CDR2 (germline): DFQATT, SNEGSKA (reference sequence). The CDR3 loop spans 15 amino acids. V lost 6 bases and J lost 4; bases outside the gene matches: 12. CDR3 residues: CSALKRGDSYNEQFF. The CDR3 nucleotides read TGCAGTGCCCTCAAACGGGGGGATTCTTACAATGAGCAGTTCTTC.

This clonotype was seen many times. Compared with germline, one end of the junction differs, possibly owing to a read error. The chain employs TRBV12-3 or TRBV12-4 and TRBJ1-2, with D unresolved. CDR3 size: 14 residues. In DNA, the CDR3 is TGTGCCAGCAGTTTAGGCCCAGAGGCATATGACTACACCTTC. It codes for CASSLGPEAYDYTF.

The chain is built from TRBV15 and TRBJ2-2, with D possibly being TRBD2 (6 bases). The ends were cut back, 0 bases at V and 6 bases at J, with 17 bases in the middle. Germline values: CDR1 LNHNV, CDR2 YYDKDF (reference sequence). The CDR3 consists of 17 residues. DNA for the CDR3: TGTGCCACCAGCAGAGATACTTACAGGACTATGGCCGGGGAGCTGTTTTTT. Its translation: CATSRDTYRTMAGELFF.

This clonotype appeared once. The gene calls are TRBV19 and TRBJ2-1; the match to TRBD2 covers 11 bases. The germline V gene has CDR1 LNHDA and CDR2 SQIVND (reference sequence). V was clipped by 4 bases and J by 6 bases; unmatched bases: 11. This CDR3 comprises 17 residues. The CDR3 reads CASSKFSLAGGGNEQFF. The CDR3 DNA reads TGTGCCAGTAGTAAATTCTCATTAGCGGGGGGGGGCAATGAGCAGTTCTTC. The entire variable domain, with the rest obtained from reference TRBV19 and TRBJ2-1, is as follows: DGGITQSPKYLFRKEGQNVTLSCEQNLNHDAMYWYRQDPGQGLRLIYYSQIVNDFQKGDIAEGYSVSREKKESFPLTVTSAQKNPTAFYLCASSKFSLAGGGNEQFFGPGTRLTVL.

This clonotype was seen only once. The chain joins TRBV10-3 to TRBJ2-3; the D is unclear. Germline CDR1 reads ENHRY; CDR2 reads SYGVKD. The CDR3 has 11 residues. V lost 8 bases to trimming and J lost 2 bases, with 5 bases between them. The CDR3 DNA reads TGTGCCATCGAGTCCACAGATACGCAGTATTTT. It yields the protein CAIESTDTQYF.

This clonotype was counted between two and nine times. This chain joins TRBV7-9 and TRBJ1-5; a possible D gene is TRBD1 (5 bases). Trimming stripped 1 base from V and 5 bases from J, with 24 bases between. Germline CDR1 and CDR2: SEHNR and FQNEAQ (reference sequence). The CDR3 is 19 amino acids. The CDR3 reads CASSLVVGHLGGGHQPQHF. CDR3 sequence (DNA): TGTGCCAGCAGCTTAGTCGTTGGACATTTGGGGGGGGGTCATCAGCCCCAGCATTTT.